The 27 T cell receptor beta chains given below trace back to one sample, sequenced in a study of control samples from healthy donors and cancer patients. Sequencing used immunoSEQ multiplex PCR; TCRdb keeps in-frame clones, though not all of them. The repertoire holds some 130,000 clones, with 80% to 95% as singletons. The sample comprised blood. These receptors were obtained from a young man in good health.

The chain combines TRBV12-3 or TRBV12-4 with TRBJ2-3; D gene unclear. V was pared by 3 bases and J by 7 bases, with 8 bases between. This CDR3 has 12 residues. CDR3 nucleotide sequence: TGTGCCAGCAGTTTCCAGAGCTATACGCAGTATTTT. It is translated as CASSFQSYTQYF.

The chain uses TRBV27 and TRBJ2-2; 10 bases are shared with TRBD1. Per the germline V gene, CDR1 is MNHEY and CDR2 is SMNVEV (reference sequence). This CDR3 comprises 12 residues. The trim removed 8 bases at V and 7 bases at J, leaving 1 base unmatched. The CDR3: CASGQGVGELFF. The CDR3 nucleotides are TGTGCCAGCGGACAGGGGGTCGGGGAGCTGTTTTTT.

The chain recombines TRBV5-6 with TRBJ2-7, with a tentative D call TRBD2 (5 bases). Germline CDR1 and CDR2: SGHDT and YYEEEE. This CDR3 region has 12 residues. CDR3 sequence reads: CASSEQRGPPSV. In DNA, the CDR3 is TGTGCCAGCAGCGAACAACGGGGTCCCCCGTCCGTC.

The DNA of the CDR3 is TGTGCCAGCAGCTTGGAGTGGGGTGAAAAACTGTTTTTT. Its translation is CASSLEWGEKLFF. This chain connects TRBV5-5 to TRBJ1-4; no reliable D call. Deletions cut 0 bases from V and 7 bases from J, with 7 bases between. The CDR3 sequence is 13 residues long. Per the germline V gene, CDR1 is SGHKS and CDR2 is YYEKEE (reference sequence).

The gene calls are TRBV11-2 and TRBJ2-1; D unresolved. The CDR3 has 14 amino acids. Per the germline V gene, CDR1 is SGHAT and CDR2 is FQNNGV. V lost 4 bases and J 5 bases, leaving 12 bases between the germline ends. This CDR3 is CASSSSETDNEQFF. CDR3 bases: TGTGCCAGCAGCTCATCTGAGACTGACAATGAGCAGTTCTTC. The full variable domain, rest sourced from reference TRBV11-2 and TRBJ2-1, is EAGVAQSPRYKIIEKRQSVAFWCNPISGHATLYWYQQILGQGPKLLIQFQNNGVVDDSQLPKDRFSAERLKGVDSTLKIQPAKLEDSAVYLCASSSSETDNEQFFGPGTRLTVL.

The CDR3, as DNA: TGTGCCAGCAGCTCCGGGGACTATGGCTACACCTTC. It encodes CASSSGDYGYTF. V is TRBV7-2 and J is TRBJ1-2; D remains ambiguous. The CDR3 has 12 amino acids. The V end was cut by 4 bases, the J end by 3 bases, with 6 bases between. Germline CDR1 is SGHTA and CDR2 is FQGNSA.

This sequence joins TRBV28 and TRBJ1-2; TRBD1 matches at 9 bases. Germline trimming cut 6 bases from V and 8 bases from J; bases unmatched to any gene: 13. The CDR3 loop spans 15 amino acids. CDR1 is MDHEN, CDR2 SYDVKM, per germline. CDR3 DNA sequence: TGTGCCAGCAGCAATGCCGGGACAGGGTTCGTCGGCTACACCTTC. Translated: CASSNAGTGFVGYTF.

The V call is TRBV5-1, the J call TRBJ2-7; D may match TRBD1 or TRBD2 (5 bases each). Germline V gene lookup returns CDR1 SGHRS and CDR2 YFSETQ. V lost 4 bases and J lost 1, with 15 bases in between. The CDR3 has 15 amino acids. The CDR3 nucleotides are TGCGCCAGCAGCCGAACTGGGACGGATTCCTACGAGCAGTACTTC. Translation: CASSRTGTDSYEQYF.

The chain carries TRBV7-9 and TRBJ1-1, with D unclear. The V and J ends lost 4 bases and 8 bases respectively, with 17 bases between them. Germline CDR1 and CDR2: SEHNR and FQNEAQ (reference sequence). The length of the CDR3 is 14 residues. CDR3 nucleotides: TGTGCCAGCAGCTACAGAGTGTTGAGGAAAGAAGCTTTCTTT. This gives the protein CASSYRVLRKEAFF.

This chain links TRBV10-1 with TRBJ1-4; D is uncertain. The V gene lost 3 bases and the J gene lost 10 bases, with 9 bases spanning the gap. CDR3 size: 12 residues. Germline values: CDR1 WNHNN, CDR2 SYGVQD (reference sequence). CDR3 protein: CASSDPLGKLFF. Here the CDR3 DNA reads TGCGCCAGCAGTGATCCACTTGGAAAACTGTTTTTT.

This chain links TRBV21-1 with TRBJ1-5. TRBV21-1 is a documented pseudogene. The CDR3 has 17 residues. The CDR3 DNA reads TGTGCCAGCAGCAAAGAACTTCCGGGAGGGGGATATCAGCCCCAGCATTTT. It codes for CASSKELPGGGYQPQHF.

This clone was recorded a few times. CDR3 sequence reads: CASSQLTGTGVTEAFF. DNA for the CDR3: TGCGCCAGCAGCCAACTTACCGGGACAGGGGTCACTGAAGCTTTCTTT. The genes are TRBV5-1 and TRBJ1-1; 10 bases match TRBD1. Trimming took 4 bases from V and 4 from J; bases not matched to a gene: 10. This CDR3 is 16 amino acids long. Germline V gene lookup returns CDR1 SGHRS and CDR2 YFSETQ.

The V gene is TRBV6-5, the J gene TRBJ2-1; no definite D call. The CDR3 consists of 14 residues. Germline V lookup: CDR1 MNHEY, CDR2 SVGAGI. Deletions cut 0 bases from V and 4 bases from J, with 7 bases between. The CDR3 region has the DNA TGTGCCAGCAGTTACTCGACTCCATACAATGAGCAGTTCTTC. It yields the protein CASSYSTPYNEQFF.

This clone was picked up one time. The chain recombines TRBV9 with TRBJ2-3; D gene unclear. The ends were cut back, 4 bases at V and 0 bases at J, with 6 bases in the middle. The CDR3 is 13 amino acids. Germline CDR1 and CDR2: SGDLS and YYNGEE. CDR3 nucleotides: TGTGCCAGCAGCCCAGAGAGCACAGATACGCAGTATTTT. Its translation: CASSPESTDTQYF.

The chain is built from TRBV11-3 and TRBJ2-5; D is tentatively TRBD1 or TRBD2 (5 bases each). Germline CDR1 is SGHNT and CDR2 is YENEEA. Trimming took off 7 bases at V and 3 bases at J, with 27 bases between the two ends. The length of the CDR3 is 18 residues. The CDR3 nucleotides are TGTGCCAGCACCATACGGGGCGGGTCCCCGCTACCAAAAGAGACCCAGTACTTC. This encodes CASTIRGGSPLPKETQYF.

The chain links TRBV9 to TRBJ2-5; TRBD2 is a possible D gene (5 bases). V was trimmed by 2 bases and J by 3 bases, leaving 8 bases between them. The CDR3 has 13 amino acids. In germline, CDR1 is SGDLS, CDR2 YYNGEE. Here the CDR3 reads CASSVSGKETQYF. As DNA, the CDR3 is TGTGCCAGCAGCGTCAGCGGAAAAGAGACCCAGTACTTC.

This clone was recorded only once. The J gene is TRBJ2-2, the V gene TRBV24-1, with D tentatively TRBD1 or TRBD2 (5 bases each). This CDR3 region has 17 residues. Germline V gene sequence: CDR1 KGHDR, CDR2 SFDVKD. V shed 0 bases and J shed 0 bases, with 10 bases lying between them. The CDR3 region has the DNA TGTGCCACCAGTGATTTGCGTCCGGGACCGAACACCGGGGAGCTGTTTTTT. Its translation: CATSDLRPGPNTGELFF.

V gene TRBV19 combines with J gene TRBJ1-5, with D possibly matching TRBD1 (5 bases). The germline V gene has CDR1 LNHDA and CDR2 SQIVND (reference sequence). V lost 4 bases and J lost 5, with 12 bases in between. This CDR3 spans 14 amino acids. The CDR3 reads CASSTIQGYQPQHF. The CDR3 nucleotides are TGTGCCAGTAGTACAATTCAGGGTTATCAGCCCCAGCATTTT.

The chain links TRBV4-1 to TRBJ2-1, with D perhaps TRBD2 (5 bases). This CDR3 contains 16 residues. Trimming removed 0 bases at V and 0 bases at J, with 9 bases between. Germline V gene sequence: CDR1 MGHRA, CDR2 YSYEKL. This chain's CDR3 is CASSQDRRSSYNEQFF. CDR3 coding DNA: TGCGCCAGCAGCCAAGATCGGAGGAGCTCCTACAATGAGCAGTTCTTC.

The genes are TRBV25-1 and TRBJ1-4, with a weak D call TRBD1 (5 bases). The germline V gene has CDR1 MGHDK and CDR2 SYGVNS. Trimming shortened V by 3 bases and J by 5 bases, and 10 bases separated the two germline ends. The CDR3 sequence is 14 residues long. CDR3 bases: TGTGCCAGCAGTGATTGGGGACGGAATGAAAAACTGTTTTTT. It is translated as CASSDWGRNEKLFF.

This sequence joins TRBV6-2 or TRBV6-3 and TRBJ1-5; 7 nucleotides align to TRBD1. This CDR3 contains 14 residues. Germline V lookup: CDR1 MNHEY, CDR2 SVGEGT. V was clipped by 5 bases and J by 7 bases; unmatched bases: 8. The CDR3 nucleotides read TGTGCCAGCAGTCCCACAGGGGTTCCCCAGCCCCAGCATTTT. Amino acid sequence: CASSPTGVPQPQHF.

This chain's CDR3 is CASSLDSPSSTDTQYF. CDR3 sequence (DNA): TGTGCCAGCAGCTTAGATTCCCCCTCTAGCACAGATACGCAGTATTTT. This chain uses TRBV11-2 with TRBJ2-3; D gene unclear. V was trimmed by 0 bases and J by 0 bases, leaving 10 bases between them. This CDR3 spans 16 amino acids. In germline, CDR1 is SGHAT, CDR2 FQNNGV.

The rearrangement uses TRBV6-6 and TRBJ2-3; D is uncertain. Looked up from germline, CDR1 is MNHNY and CDR2 is SVGAGI (reference sequence). V gave up 5 bases and J gave up 6 bases, with 6 bases separating them. The CDR3 covers 11 residues. The CDR3 coding sequence is TGTGCCAGCAGTACTCTTGATACGCAGTATTTT. Its protein is CASSTLDTQYF.

This clone was detected only once. This chain joins TRBV13 and TRBJ1-6; D gene ambiguous. From germline, CDR1 is PRHDT and CDR2 FYEKMQ (reference sequence). Between the trimmed V and J ends, which lost 4 bases and 7 bases, there was a span of 14 bases. This CDR3 comprises 15 residues. This chain's CDR3 is CASSSHQARNSPLHF. CDR3 DNA sequence: TGTGCCAGCAGCTCGCATCAGGCGCGAAATTCACCCCTCCACTTT.

This chain joins TRBV5-1 and TRBJ2-3, with unresolved D. Germline values: CDR1 SGHRS, CDR2 YFSETQ. The CDR3 extends over 15 amino acids. V was shortened by 0 bases and J by 1 base, with 9 bases between the two germline ends. The CDR3 region is CASSLDGGRTDTQYF. CDR3 sequence (DNA): TGCGCCAGCAGCTTGGATGGCGGCCGCACAGATACGCAGTATTTT.

The chain carries TRBV7-6 and TRBJ2-7; 7 bases line up with TRBD1. Germline CDR1 is SGHVS and CDR2 is FNYEAQ. The trim removed 1 base at V and 2 bases at J, leaving 8 bases unmatched. The CDR3 loop spans 16 amino acids. CDR3 in amino acids: CASSLGYRDSPYEQYF. The DNA for the CDR3 is TGTGCCAGCAGCTTAGGGTACCGGGACAGCCCCTACGAGCAGTACTTC. Full variable domain (rest looked up from reference TRBV7-6 and TRBJ2-7): GAGVSQSPRYKVTKRGQDVALRCDPISGHVSLYWYRQALGQGPEFLTYFNYEAQQDKSGLPNDRFSAERPEGSISTLTIQRTEQRDSAMYRCASSLGYRDSPYEQYFGPGTRLTVT.

The chain employs TRBV28 and TRBJ1-2, with a tentative D call TRBD1 (6 bases). This CDR3 region has 13 residues. CDR1 and CDR2 (germline): MDHEN, SYDVKM. V was shortened by 6 bases and J by 4 bases, with 12 bases between the two germline ends. The CDR3 coding sequence is TGTGCCAGCAGAGTGGGGGCCACCTATGGCTACACCTTC. It is translated as CASRVGATYGYTF.